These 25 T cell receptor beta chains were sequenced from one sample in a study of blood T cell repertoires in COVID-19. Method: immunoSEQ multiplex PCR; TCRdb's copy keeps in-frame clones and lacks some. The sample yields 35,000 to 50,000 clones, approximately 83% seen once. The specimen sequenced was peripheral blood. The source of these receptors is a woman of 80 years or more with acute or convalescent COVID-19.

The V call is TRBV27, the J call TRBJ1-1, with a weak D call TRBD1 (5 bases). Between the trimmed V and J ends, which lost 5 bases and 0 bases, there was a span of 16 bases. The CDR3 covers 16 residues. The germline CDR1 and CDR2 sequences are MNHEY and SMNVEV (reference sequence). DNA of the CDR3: TGTGCCAGCAGTCCCCTGGGGGGAGGGTTGAACACTGAAGCTTTCTTT. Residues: CASSPLGGGLNTEAFF.

Written as DNA, the CDR3 is TGTGCCAGTAGTATAGAGGGGACAGGGAAGAAAGGCTACACCTTC. Residues: CASSIEGTGKKGYTF. The rearrangement joins TRBV19 to TRBJ1-2; 9 nucleotides line up with TRBD1. With 0 bases clipped from V and 8 bases from J, the junction kept 7 bases outside the gene matches. This CDR3 is built from 15 residues. CDR1 and CDR2 from the germline V gene are LNHDA and SQIVND (reference sequence).

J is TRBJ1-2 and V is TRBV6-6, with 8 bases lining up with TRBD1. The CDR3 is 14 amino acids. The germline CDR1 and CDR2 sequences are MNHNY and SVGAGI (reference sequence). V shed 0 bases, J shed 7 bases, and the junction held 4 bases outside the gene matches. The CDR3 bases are TGTGCCAGCAGTTACTCACAGGGGGACGGTGGCTACACCTTC. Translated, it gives CASSYSQGDGGYTF.

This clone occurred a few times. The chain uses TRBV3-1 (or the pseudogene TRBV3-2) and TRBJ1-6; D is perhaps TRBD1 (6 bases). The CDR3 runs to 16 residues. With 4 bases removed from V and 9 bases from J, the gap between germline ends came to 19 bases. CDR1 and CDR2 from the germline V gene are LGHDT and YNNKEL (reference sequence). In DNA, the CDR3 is TGTGCCAGCAGCCCCACCGCGGGGGGCGGTGGTTCACCCCTCCACTTT. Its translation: CASSPTAGGGGSPLHF.

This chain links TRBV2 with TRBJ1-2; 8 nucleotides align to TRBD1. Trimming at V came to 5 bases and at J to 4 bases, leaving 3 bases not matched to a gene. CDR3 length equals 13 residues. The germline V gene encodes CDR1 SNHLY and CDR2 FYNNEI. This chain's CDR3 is CASSTGTGYGYTF. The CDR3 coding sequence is TGTGCCAGCAGTACCGGGACAGGCTATGGCTACACCTTC.

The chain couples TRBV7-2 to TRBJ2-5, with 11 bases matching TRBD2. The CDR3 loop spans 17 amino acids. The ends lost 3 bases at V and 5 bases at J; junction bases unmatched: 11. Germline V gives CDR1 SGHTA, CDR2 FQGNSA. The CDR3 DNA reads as TGTGCCAGCAGCTTTGGTACTAGCGGGGGATCGGAGGAGACCCAGTACTTC. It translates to CASSFGTSGGSEETQYF. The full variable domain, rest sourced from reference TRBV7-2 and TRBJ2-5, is GAGVSQSPSNKVTEKGKDVELRCDPISGHTALYWYRQSLGQGLEFLIYFQGNSAPDKSGLPSDRFSAERTGGSVSTLTIQRTQQEDSAVYLCASSFGTSGGSEETQYFGPGTRLLVL.

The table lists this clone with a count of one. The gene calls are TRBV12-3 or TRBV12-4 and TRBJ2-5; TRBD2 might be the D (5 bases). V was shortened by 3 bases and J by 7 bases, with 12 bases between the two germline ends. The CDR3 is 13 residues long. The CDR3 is CASSFDYMGTQYF. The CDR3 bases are TGTGCCAGCAGTTTCGACTATATGGGGACCCAGTACTTC.

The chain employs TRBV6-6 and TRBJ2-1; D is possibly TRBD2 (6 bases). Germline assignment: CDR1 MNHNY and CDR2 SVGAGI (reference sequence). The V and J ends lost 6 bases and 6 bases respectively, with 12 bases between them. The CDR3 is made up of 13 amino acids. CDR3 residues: CASRRLDSNEQFF. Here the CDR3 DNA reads TGTGCCAGCAGGCGACTAGACTCCAATGAGCAGTTCTTC.

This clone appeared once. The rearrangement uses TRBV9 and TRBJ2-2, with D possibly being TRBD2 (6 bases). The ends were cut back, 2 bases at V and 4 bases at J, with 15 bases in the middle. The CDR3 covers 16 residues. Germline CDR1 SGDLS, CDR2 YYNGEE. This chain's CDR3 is CASSVKEGGRTGELFF. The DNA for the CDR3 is TGTGCCAGCAGCGTTAAGGAGGGCGGACGCACCGGGGAGCTGTTTTTT.

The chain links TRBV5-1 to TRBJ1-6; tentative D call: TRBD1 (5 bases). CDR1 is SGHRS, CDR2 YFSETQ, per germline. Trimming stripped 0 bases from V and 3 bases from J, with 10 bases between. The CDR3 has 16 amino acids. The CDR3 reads CASSLEGRDYNSPLHF. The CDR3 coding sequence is TGCGCCAGCAGCTTGGAGGGGAGGGACTATAATTCACCCCTCCACTTT.

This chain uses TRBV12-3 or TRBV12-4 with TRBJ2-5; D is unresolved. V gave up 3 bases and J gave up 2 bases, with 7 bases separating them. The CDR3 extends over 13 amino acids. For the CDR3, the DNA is TGTGCCAGCAGTTTCAACCAGCAAGAGACCCAGTACTTC. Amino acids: CASSFNQQETQYF.

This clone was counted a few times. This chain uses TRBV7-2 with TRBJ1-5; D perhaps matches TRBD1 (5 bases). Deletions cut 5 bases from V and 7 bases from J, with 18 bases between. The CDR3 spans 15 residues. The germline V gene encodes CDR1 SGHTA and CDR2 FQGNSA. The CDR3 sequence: CASSPEPGQHQPQHF. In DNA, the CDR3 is TGTGCCAGCAGCCCAGAGCCAGGACAACACCAGCCCCAGCATTTT.

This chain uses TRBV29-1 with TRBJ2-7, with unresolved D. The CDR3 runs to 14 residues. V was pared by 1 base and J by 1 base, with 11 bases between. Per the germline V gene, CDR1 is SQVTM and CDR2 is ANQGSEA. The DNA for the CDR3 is TGCAGCGTTGAAGCGGGTACTCCTTCCTACGAGCAGTACTTC. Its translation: CSVEAGTPSYEQYF.

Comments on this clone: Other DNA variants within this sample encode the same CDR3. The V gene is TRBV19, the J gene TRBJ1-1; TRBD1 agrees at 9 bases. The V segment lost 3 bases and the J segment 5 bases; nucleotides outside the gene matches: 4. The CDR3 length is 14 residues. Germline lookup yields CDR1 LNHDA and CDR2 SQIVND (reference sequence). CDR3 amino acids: CASSMTTGGTEAFF. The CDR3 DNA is TGTGCCAGTAGTATGACGACAGGGGGGACTGAAGCTTTCTTT.

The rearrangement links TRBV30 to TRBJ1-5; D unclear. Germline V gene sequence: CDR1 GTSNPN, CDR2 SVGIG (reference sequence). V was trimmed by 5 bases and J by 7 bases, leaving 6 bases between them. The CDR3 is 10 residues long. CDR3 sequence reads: CAWVEQPQHF. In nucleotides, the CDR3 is TGTGCCTGGGTGGAGCAGCCCCAGCATTTT.

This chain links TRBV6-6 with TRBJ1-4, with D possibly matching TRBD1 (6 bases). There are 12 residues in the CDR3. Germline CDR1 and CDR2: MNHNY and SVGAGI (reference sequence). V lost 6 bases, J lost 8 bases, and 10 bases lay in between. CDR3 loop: CASRSGDEKLFF. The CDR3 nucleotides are TGTGCCAGCAGATCAGGGGACGAAAAACTGTTTTTT.

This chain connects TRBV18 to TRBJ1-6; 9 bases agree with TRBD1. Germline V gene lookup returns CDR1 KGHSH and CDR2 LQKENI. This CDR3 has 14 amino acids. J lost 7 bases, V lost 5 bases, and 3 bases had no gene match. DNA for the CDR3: TGTGCCAGCTCAACCGACAGGGGGAATTCACCCCTCCACTTT. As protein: CASSTDRGNSPLHF.

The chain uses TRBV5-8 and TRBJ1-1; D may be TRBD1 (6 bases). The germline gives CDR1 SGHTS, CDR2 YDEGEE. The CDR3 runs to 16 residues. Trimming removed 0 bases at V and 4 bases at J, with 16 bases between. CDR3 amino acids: CASSLVGGARGTEAFF. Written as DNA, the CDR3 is TGTGCCAGCAGCTTGGTCGGGGGGGCGCGAGGCACTGAAGCTTTCTTT.

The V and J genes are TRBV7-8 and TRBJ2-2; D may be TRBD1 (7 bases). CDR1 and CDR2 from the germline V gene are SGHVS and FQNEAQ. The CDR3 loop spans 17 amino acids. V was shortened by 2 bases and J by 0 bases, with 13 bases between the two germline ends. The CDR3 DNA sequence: TGTGCCAGCAGCTTAAGGAGGGGGCCAGCGAACACCGGGGAGCTGTTTTTT. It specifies CASSLRRGPANTGELFF.

CDR3 nucleotide sequence: TGTGCCACCAGGGACAGGGGTAATGAAAAACTGTTTTTT. It codes for CATRDRGNEKLFF. The rearrangement uses TRBV19 and TRBJ1-4; 10 positions match TRBD1. This CDR3 has 13 amino acids. With 10 bases clipped from V and 4 bases from J, the junction kept 3 bases outside the gene matches. In germline, CDR1 is LNHDA, CDR2 SQIVND (reference sequence).

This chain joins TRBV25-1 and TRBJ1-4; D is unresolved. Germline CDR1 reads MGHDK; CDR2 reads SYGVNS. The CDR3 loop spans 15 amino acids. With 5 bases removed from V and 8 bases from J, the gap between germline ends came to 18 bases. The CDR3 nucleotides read TGTGCCAGCAGTAACGATCGGGATGGGTTGGAAAAACTGTTTTTT. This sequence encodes CASSNDRDGLEKLFF.

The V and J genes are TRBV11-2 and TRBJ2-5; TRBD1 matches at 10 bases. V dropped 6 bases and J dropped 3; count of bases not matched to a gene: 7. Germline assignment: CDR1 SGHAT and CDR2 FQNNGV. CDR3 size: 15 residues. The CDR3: CASSRRGTGEETQYF. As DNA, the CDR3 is TGTGCCAGCAGTCGCCGAGGGACAGGGGAAGAGACCCAGTACTTC.

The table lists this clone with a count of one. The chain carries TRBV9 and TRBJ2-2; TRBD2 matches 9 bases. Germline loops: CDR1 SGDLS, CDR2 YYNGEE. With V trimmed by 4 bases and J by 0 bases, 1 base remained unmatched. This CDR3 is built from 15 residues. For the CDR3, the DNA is TGTGCCAGCAGCCGCGGGGGGGCGAACACCGGGGAGCTGTTTTTT. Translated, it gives CASSRGGANTGELFF.

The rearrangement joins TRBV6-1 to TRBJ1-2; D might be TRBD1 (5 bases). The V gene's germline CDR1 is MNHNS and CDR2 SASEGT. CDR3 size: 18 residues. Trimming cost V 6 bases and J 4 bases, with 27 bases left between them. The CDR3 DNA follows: TGTGCCAGCAGAGAAACAAGACCGGTTACGGGGGTCCCCTATGGCTACACCTTC. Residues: CASRETRPVTGVPYGYTF.

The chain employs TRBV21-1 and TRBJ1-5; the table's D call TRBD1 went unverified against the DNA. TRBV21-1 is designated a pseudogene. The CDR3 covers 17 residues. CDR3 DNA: TGTGCCAGCAGCCAATCCGGGACATCTAATAGCAATCAGCCCCAGCATTTT. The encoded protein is CASSQSGTSNSNQPQHF.